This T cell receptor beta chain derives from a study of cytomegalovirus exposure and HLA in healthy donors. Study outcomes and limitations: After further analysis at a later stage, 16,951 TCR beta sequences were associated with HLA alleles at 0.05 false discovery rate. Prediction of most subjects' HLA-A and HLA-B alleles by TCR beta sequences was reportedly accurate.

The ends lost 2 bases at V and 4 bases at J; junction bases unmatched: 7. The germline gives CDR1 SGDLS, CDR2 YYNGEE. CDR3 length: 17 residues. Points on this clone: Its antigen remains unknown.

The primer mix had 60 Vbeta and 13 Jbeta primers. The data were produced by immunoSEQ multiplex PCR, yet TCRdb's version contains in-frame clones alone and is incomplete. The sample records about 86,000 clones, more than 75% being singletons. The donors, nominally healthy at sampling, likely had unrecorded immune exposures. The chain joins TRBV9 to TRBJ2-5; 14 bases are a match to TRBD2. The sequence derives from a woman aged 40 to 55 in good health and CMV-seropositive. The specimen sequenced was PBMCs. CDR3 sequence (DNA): TGTGCCAGCAGCGTGGATGGGGGGACTAGCGGGGGAGAGACCCAGTACTTC. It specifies CASSVDGGTSGGETQYF.